The next 21 T cell receptor beta chains were all read from a single sample in a study of T cell repertoires in cytomegalovirus infection. TCRdb reprocessed the reads with MiXCR, giving one entry per CDR3 protein. The data contain some 800,000 distinct CDR3 sequences, about 33% of them singletons. Antigens for these TCRs are unknown. The source was cultured CD8+ T cells from PBMCs, collected from culture after CMV antigen stimulation. These receptors all stem from a human donor in good health (CMV status not recorded). Some clones in this sample may be carry-over from other donors' samples.

This clonotype was recorded a few times. This sequence joins TRBV29-1 and TRBJ1-1; 9 bases fit TRBD1. Germline CDR1 is SQVTM and CDR2 is ANQGSEA. This CDR3 region has 13 residues. CDR3 residues: CSEFRDRDLEAFF. The CDR3 DNA is TGCAGTGAATTCCGGGACAGGGACCTTGAAGCTTTCTTT.

The rearrangement joins TRBV7-3 to TRBJ1-2; the D is unclear. The CDR3 loop spans 14 amino acids. Trimming took off 5 bases at V and 4 bases at J, with 14 bases between the two ends. Germline V gene lookup returns CDR1 SGHTA and CDR2 FQGTGA. As DNA, the CDR3 is TGTGCCAGCAGCCCCCTCACGGACTTCTATGGCTACACCTTC. This translates into CASSPLTDFYGYTF.

This clonotype was counted at least ten times. The genes are TRBV12-3 or TRBV12-4 and TRBJ1-2; perhaps TRBD1 as D (5 bases). The V end lost 5 bases, the J end lost 10 bases, and 14 bases lay between the germline ends. The CDR3 is 12 amino acids. For the CDR3, the DNA is TGTGCCAGCAGTCCCGGGGGGGGAGTCTACACCTTC. As protein: CASSPGGGVYTF.

This clonotype was picked up a small number of times. The rearrangement uses TRBV27 and TRBJ1-6; D not certain. The CDR3 length is 17 residues. Germline lookup yields CDR1 MNHEY and CDR2 SMNVEV (reference sequence). Trimming left V 0 bases short and J 6 bases short, with 15 bases between. This CDR3 reads CASSLSEPTVVNSPLHF. Written as DNA, the CDR3 is TGTGCCAGCAGTTTATCGGAACCTACGGTGGTTAATTCACCCCTCCACTTT.

The table lists this clonotype with many counts. The rearrangement joins TRBV7-2 to TRBJ1-5; 8 bases are a match to TRBD1. The CDR3 consists of 14 residues. The junction had 5 bases not matched to a gene; V was cut back by 5 bases and J by 5 bases. Per germline, CDR1 SGHTA and CDR2 FQGNSA. For the CDR3, the DNA is TGTGCCAGCAGCCAGACAGGGGCGTATCAGCCCCAGCATTTT. It specifies CASSQTGAYQPQHF.

This clonotype turned up a few times. The V and J genes are TRBV19 and TRBJ2-3; the D call may be TRBD1 or TRBD2 (8 bases each). This CDR3 spans 15 amino acids. Looked up from germline, CDR1 is LNHDA and CDR2 is SQIVND (reference sequence). The V end was cut by 9 bases, the J end by 3 bases, with 19 bases between. CDR3 residues: CASAGGQGLTDTQYF. Here the CDR3 DNA reads TGTGCCAGCGCGGGAGGACAGGGTCTAACAGATACGCAGTATTTT. The full variable domain, in which reference TRBV19 and TRBJ2-3 provide the parts outside the CDR3, is DGGITQSPKYLFRKEGQNVTLSCEQNLNHDAMYWYRQDPGQGLRLIYYSQIVNDFQKGDIAEGYSVSREKKESFPLTVTSAQKNPTAFYLCASAGGQGLTDTQYFGPGTRLTVL.

This clonotype was found a few times. This chain links TRBV7-9 with TRBJ1-2, with 11 bases fitting TRBD1. Germline values: CDR1 SEHNR, CDR2 FQNEAQ (reference sequence). This CDR3 spans 15 amino acids. V lost 6 bases to trimming and J lost 7 bases; unmatched junction nucleotides: 10. CDR3 in amino acids: CASSYGTGGGSGYTF. As DNA, the CDR3 is TGTGCCAGCAGTTATGGGACAGGGGGGGGATCTGGCTACACCTTC.

The chain carries TRBV7-4 and TRBJ1-1; 7 nucleotides line up with TRBD1. Germline lookup yields CDR1 SGHVT and CDR2 SQSDAQ. This CDR3 is 12 amino acids long. After removal of 5 bases from V and 11 bases from J, the junction contained 8 bases not matched to a gene. CDR3 DNA sequence: TGTGCCAGCAGCCCGTCGACAGGGCTGGCTTTCTTT. It specifies CASSPSTGLAFF.

V and J are TRBV14 and TRBJ2-3; no reliable D call. The CDR3 consists of 13 residues. V was clipped by 5 bases and J by 4 bases, with 10 bases between them. In germline, CDR1 is SGHDN, CDR2 FVKESK. In DNA form, the CDR3 reads TGTGCCAGCAGCAACGGTGGCGCAGATACGCAGTATTTT. It codes for CASSNGGADTQYF.

As regards this clonotype: A much larger clone differs from this one at a single base, so this may be a read error. The gene calls are TRBV2 and TRBJ2-2; D is possibly TRBD1 or TRBD2 (6 bases each). In germline, CDR1 is SNHLY, CDR2 FYNNEI. The CDR3 extends over 14 amino acids. Trimming shortened V by 4 bases and J by 3 bases, and 9 bases separated the two germline ends. The CDR3 spells CASSAGGHTGELFF. The CDR3 coding sequence is TGTGCCAGCAGTGCCGGGGGCCACACCGGGGAGCTGTTTTTT.

There are many counts of this clonotype. V is TRBV7-6 and J is TRBJ2-2; TRBD1 is a possible D gene (6 bases). The V gene's germline CDR1 is SGHVS and CDR2 FNYEAQ. V lost 5 bases, J lost 2 bases, and 24 bases lay in between. The CDR3 is 19 residues long. CDR3 in amino acids: CASSHGTSGPTYNTGELFF. The CDR3 DNA reads TGTGCCAGCAGCCACGGGACATCCGGACCTACTTATAACACCGGGGAGCTGTTTTTT.

This clonotype has just one count. The rearrangement joins TRBV27 to TRBJ1-4; D remains unclear. From germline, CDR1 is MNHEY and CDR2 SMNVEV (reference sequence). The CDR3 spans 13 residues. Deletions cut 3 bases from V and 4 bases from J, with 6 bases between. CDR3 region: CASSLDDNEKLFF. As DNA, the CDR3 is TGTGCCAGCAGTTTGGATGATAATGAAAAACTGTTTTTT.

This clonotype was counted between two and nine times. This chain connects TRBV6-1 to TRBJ1-5; TRBD1 is a possible D gene (6 bases). The CDR3 spans 16 residues. Germline CDR1 reads MNHNS; CDR2 reads SASEGT. V lost 4 bases and J 1 base, leaving 14 bases between the germline ends. CDR3 nucleotides: TGTGCCAGCAGTGGGACGACAGGACCGAGCAATCAGCCCCAGCATTTT. This gives the protein CASSGTTGPSNQPQHF.

This chain joins TRBV27 and TRBJ2-4; D not certain. CDR1 MNHEY and CDR2 SMNVEV come from the germline V gene (reference sequence). V was clipped by 8 bases and J by 7 bases, with 21 bases between them. The CDR3 is 15 amino acids. The CDR3: CASRSGTSPRNIQYF. The CDR3 coding sequence is TGTGCCAGCCGGAGTGGCACGTCTCCAAGGAACATTCAGTACTTC.

This clonotype appeared many times. The V and J genes are TRBV7-2 and TRBJ1-1; D might be TRBD1 (5 bases). CDR1 is SGHTA, CDR2 FQGNSA, per germline. The CDR3 covers 14 residues. V was pared by 4 bases and J by 0 bases, with 9 bases between. Here the CDR3 DNA reads TGTGCCAGCAGCTCCTGGGACCTGAACACTGAAGCTTTCTTT. It is translated as CASSSWDLNTEAFF. The full variable domain, with the rest looked up from reference TRBV7-2 and TRBJ1-1, is GAGVSQSPSNKVTEKGKDVELRCDPISGHTALYWYRQSLGQGLEFLIYFQGNSAPDKSGLPSDRFSAERTGGSVSTLTIQRTQQEDSAVYLCASSSWDLNTEAFFGQGTRLTVV.

In its sample, this clonotype was seen a few times. The chain combines TRBV10-3 with TRBJ2-7; TRBD2 might be the D (5 bases). This CDR3 is 16 amino acids long. Germline CDR1 reads ENHRY; CDR2 reads SYGVKD. Trimming stripped 0 bases from V and 2 bases from J, with 14 bases between. As DNA, the CDR3 is TGTGCCATCAGTGAGTCCGTGGCTAGCTCCCCCTACGAGCAGTACGTC. It encodes CAISESVASSPYEQYV.

The DNA of the CDR3 is TGTGCCAGCAGCTTAGCCGACAGGGGGATGGGCACTGAAGCTTTCTTT. Residues: CASSLADRGMGTEAFF. The chain carries TRBV7-2 and TRBJ1-1, with 9 bases identical to TRBD1. The length of the CDR3 is 16 residues. Germline values: CDR1 SGHTA, CDR2 FQGNSA. The trim removed 0 bases at V and 4 bases at J, leaving 6 bases unmatched.

This clonotype was seen repeatedly, ten times or more. The V gene is TRBV3-1, the J gene TRBJ1-4; no reliable D call. Trimming removed 0 bases at V and 0 bases at J, with 11 bases between. Germline V gene sequence: CDR1 LGHDT, CDR2 YNNKEL (reference sequence). The CDR3 extends over 17 amino acids. The CDR3: CASSQEETIATNEKLFF. The CDR3, as DNA: TGTGCCAGCAGCCAAGAGGAAACCATTGCAACTAATGAAAAACTGTTTTTT.

This chain connects TRBV12-3 or TRBV12-4 to TRBJ2-1; D remains ambiguous. This CDR3 comprises 17 residues. The V and J ends lost 7 bases and 5 bases respectively, with 24 bases between them. CDR3 in DNA: TGTGCCAGCACCTTTCTAAGGGAAATAGCAGAAAACAATGAGCAGTTCTTC. This codes for CASTFLREIAENNEQFF.

The genes are TRBV19 and TRBJ1-5, with D perhaps matching TRBD1 (6 bases). Deletions cut 2 bases from V and 6 bases from J, with 14 bases between. The CDR3 extends over 15 amino acids. Germline V gene sequence: CDR1 LNHDA, CDR2 SQIVND (reference sequence). The DNA for the CDR3 is TGTGCCAGTAGTATACCCCTCCTCAGGGGTCAGCCCCAGCATTTT. Residues: CASSIPLLRGQPQHF.

The chain links TRBV10-3 to TRBJ1-3, with 9 bases identical to TRBD1. J gave up 3 bases and V 4 bases, and 10 bases lay outside the gene matches. This CDR3 region has 17 residues. Per germline, CDR1 ENHRY and CDR2 SYGVKD. Here the CDR3 DNA reads TGTGCCATCAGTGGACTAACAGGGGGCGAAATTGGAAACACCATATATTTT. It codes for CAISGLTGGEIGNTIYF.